What follows are 10 T cell receptor beta chains derived from one specimen sequenced in a study of T cells after posttransplantation cyclophosphamide. Generated by immunoSEQ multiplex PCR, the TCRdb table keeps only in-frame clones and is missing some. This table holds about 31,000 clones, 90% to 95% found once. Cells defined as naive were viable CD3+CD4+ or CD3+CD8+ and CCR7+CD45RA+CD45RO-CD95-CD27+CD28+. Sequences were obtained from naive CD4+ T cells sorted from blood. The origin of the receptors is a man aged 25 to 45 in good health and a related stem cell transplant donor.

V usage is TRBV6-1 and J usage is TRBJ1-3; a weak D match, TRBD1 (5 bases). The CDR3 consists of 13 residues. The V and J ends lost 7 bases and 6 bases respectively, with 13 bases between them. CDR1 MNHNS and CDR2 SASEGT come from the germline V gene. Written as DNA, the CDR3 is TGTGCCAGCATGGGGCAGGGCAAAAACACCATATATTTT. Its translation: CASMGQGKNTIYF.

The chain is built from TRBV9 and TRBJ1-2; no clear D. V lost 0 bases, J lost 7 bases, and 10 bases lay in between. CDR3 length equals 13 residues. The germline gives CDR1 SGDLS, CDR2 YYNGEE. This CDR3 is CASSVDSLRGYTF. CDR3 coding DNA: TGTGCCAGCAGCGTAGACAGCCTACGTGGCTACACCTTC.

The V call is TRBV5-1, the J call TRBJ2-1; possibly TRBD1 for D (6 bases). CDR3 length equals 14 residues. Trimming removed 0 bases at V and 7 bases at J, with 11 bases between. Per germline, CDR1 SGHRS and CDR2 YFSETQ. The CDR3 DNA sequence: TGCGCCAGCAGCTTGGACAGGGTGGCGAATGAGCAGTTCTTC. Protein: CASSLDRVANEQFF.

This chain uses TRBV6-1 with TRBJ2-7; 11 bases match TRBD2. The CDR3 extends over 14 amino acids. V shed 6 bases and J 6 bases; nucleotides not matched to a gene: 7. The germline CDR1 and CDR2 sequences are MNHNS and SASEGT. In nucleotides, the CDR3 is TGTGCCAGCAGGTCGACTAGCGGGGCTTCCGAGCAGTACTTC. This gives the protein CASRSTSGASEQYF.

The V and J genes are TRBV5-1 and TRBJ1-2, with 7 bases matching TRBD1. CDR1 is SGHRS and CDR2 is YFSETQ in the germline V gene. The CDR3 is made up of 13 amino acids. The ends lost 2 bases at V and 4 bases at J; junction bases unmatched: 2. The CDR3 loop is CASSFRDSYGYTF. The CDR3 DNA follows: TGCGCCAGCAGCTTCCGGGACAGCTATGGCTACACCTTC.

The gene calls are TRBV7-9 and TRBJ1-1; D unresolved. The CDR3 runs 14 residues. Between the trimmed V and J ends, which lost 5 bases and 2 bases, there was a span of 12 bases. Germline loops: CDR1 SEHNR, CDR2 FQNEAQ (reference sequence). In DNA, the CDR3 is TGTGCCAGCAGCCCGGGGAGGGTCAACACTGAAGCTTTCTTT. Translating gives CASSPGRVNTEAFF.

The CDR3: CATSRDFLSEQYF. CDR3 nucleotide sequence: TGTGCCACCAGCAGAGATTTCCTGTCCGAGCAGTACTTC. The gene calls are TRBV15 and TRBJ2-5; D gene ambiguous. The J call is in doubt because the DNA end fits TRBJ2-7 better. This CDR3 contains 13 residues. CDR1 and CDR2 (germline): LNHNV, YYDKDF (reference sequence).

The chain carries TRBV5-1 and TRBJ1-6, with 10 bases that match TRBD1. After removal of 4 bases from V and 9 bases from J, the junction contained 4 bases not matched to a gene. The CDR3 contains 14 residues. The germline gives CDR1 SGHRS, CDR2 YFSETQ. This CDR3 is CASSIDRGRSPLHF. In DNA, the CDR3 is TGCGCCAGCAGCATCGACAGGGGGCGTTCACCCCTCCACTTT.

This chain connects TRBV7-6 to TRBJ1-4; 11 nucleotides match TRBD1. The CDR3 length is 17 residues. J lost 3 bases, V lost 5 bases, and 8 bases had no gene match. Germline assignment: CDR1 SGHVS and CDR2 FNYEAQ. In DNA form, the CDR3 reads TGTGCCAGCAGCGCATTCGGGACAGGGGGTGCTAATGAAAAACTGTTTTTT. Translating it yields CASSAFGTGGANEKLFF.

This chain connects TRBV6-4 to TRBJ2-6; 7 bases match TRBD1. Germline-derived CDR1 and CDR2 are MRHNA and SNTAGT. The CDR3 consists of 17 residues. The trim removed 4 bases at V and 0 bases at J, leaving 6 bases unmatched. The CDR3 loop is CASSVTGASSGANVLTF. Here the CDR3 DNA reads TGTGCCAGCAGTGTCACAGGGGCCAGCTCTGGGGCCAACGTCCTGACTTTC.